Below, 21 T cell receptor beta chains from the same sample are listed, as sequenced in a study of OX40 agonist ivuxolimab in advanced cancers. Sequencing was performed with immunoSEQ multiplex PCR; in TCRdb, only in-frame clones are kept and a portion is missing. The repertoire holds about 54,000 clones, with 80% as singletons. Specimen: CD4+ or CD8+ T cells sorted from blood, collected in a trial of the OX40 agonist ivuxolimab. Receptors were obtained from an adult with an advanced solid tumor such as melanoma, head and neck, liver or kidney cancer.

CDR3 in DNA: TGTGCCAGCTTCCAGCGGGGGGCTACAGATACGCAGTATTTT. Its translation is CASFQRGATDTQYF. The J gene is TRBJ2-3, the V gene TRBV5-6, with 9 bases fitting TRBD2. Germline lookup yields CDR1 SGHDT and CDR2 YYEEEE. CDR3 size: 14 residues. J was trimmed by 3 bases and V by 7 bases; bases with no gene match: 6.

This chain uses TRBV10-3 with TRBJ2-7; 7 bases line up with TRBD1. The CDR3 length is 14 residues. With 6 bases clipped from V and 5 bases from J, the junction kept 10 bases outside the gene matches. CDR1 and CDR2 (germline): ENHRY, SYGVKD. CDR3 bases: TGTGCCATCAGCCGGGACAGCAATATGAACGAGCAGTACTTC. Its translation is CAISRDSNMNEQYF.

The genes are TRBV10-2 and TRBJ1-6; 7 bases fit TRBD1. CDR1 WSHSY and CDR2 SAAADI come from the germline V gene. The CDR3 length is 16 residues. V was clipped by 6 bases and J by 1 base; unmatched bases: 6. As DNA, the CDR3 is TGCGCCAGCAGGATCAGGGGGGGTTCCTATAATTCACCCCTCCACTTT. Translated, it gives CASRIRGGSYNSPLHF.

The rearrangement uses TRBV7-8 and TRBJ2-7, with TRBD2 identical over 12 bases. From germline, CDR1 is SGHVS and CDR2 FQNEAQ. The length of the CDR3 is 15 residues. V lost 5 bases, J lost 5 bases, and 7 bases stayed unmatched. The CDR3 DNA reads TGTGCCAGCAGCCTTCGACTAGCGGGAGTCCACGAGCAGTACTTC. Protein sequence: CASSLRLAGVHEQYF. Based on the CDR3 plus reference TRBV7-8 and TRBJ2-7, the full variable domain is GAGVSQSPRYKVAKRGQDVALRCDPISGHVSLFWYQQALGQGPEFLTYFQNEAQLDKSGLPSDRFFAERPEGSVSTLKIQRTQQEDSAVYLCASSLRLAGVHEQYFGPGTRLTVT.

V gene TRBV5-1 combines with J gene TRBJ2-3, with 11 positions matching TRBD2. The V segment lost 3 bases and the J segment 5 bases; nucleotides outside the gene matches: 14. Germline V gives CDR1 SGHRS, CDR2 YFSETQ. This CDR3 spans 18 amino acids. The CDR3 sequence is CASSSRTGIGLAGDTQYF. The CDR3, as DNA: TGCGCCAGCAGCTCTCGGACAGGGATCGGACTAGCGGGAGATACGCAGTATTTT.

The rearrangement joins TRBV11-2 to TRBJ1-2, with 7 bases fitting TRBD1. The V gene end was trimmed by 5 bases and the J gene end by 6 bases; junction bases not matched to a gene: 9. CDR1 and CDR2 from the germline V gene are SGHAT and FQNNGV. The CDR3 is made up of 14 amino acids. CDR3 sequence: CASSLKTGHHGYTF. The CDR3 nucleotides are TGTGCCAGCAGCCTCAAGACAGGGCACCATGGCTACACCTTC.

This sequence joins TRBV27 and TRBJ2-1, with a weak D call TRBD1 (6 bases). The V and J ends lost 4 bases and 8 bases respectively, with 12 bases between them. Germline values: CDR1 MNHEY, CDR2 SMNVEV (reference sequence). CDR3 size: 13 residues. The CDR3 bases are TGTGCCAGCAGTTCAACAGGGTACTATGAGCAGTTCTTC. Protein: CASSSTGYYEQFF.

The chain carries TRBV7-9 and TRBJ1-3; D is ambiguous. This CDR3 spans 13 amino acids. Deletions cut 4 bases from V and 0 bases from J, with 4 bases between. Germline assignment: CDR1 SEHNR and CDR2 FQNEAQ (reference sequence). The CDR3 coding sequence is TGTGCCAGCAGCTCGTCCTCTGGAAACACCATATATTTT. Its translation is CASSSSSGNTIYF.

The genes are TRBV6-6 and TRBJ1-1; 8 bases align to TRBD1. After removal of 6 bases from V and 5 bases from J, the junction contained 8 bases not matched to a gene. The CDR3 contains 14 residues. Germline V CDR1 and CDR2: MNHNY, SVGAGI (reference sequence). CDR3 in DNA: TGTGCCAGCAGAAACGGACAGGGTCGGACTGAAGCTTTCTTT. Protein: CASRNGQGRTEAFF.

This chain joins TRBV18 and TRBJ1-1; D ambiguous. The germline V gene encodes CDR1 KGHSH and CDR2 LQKENI. Trimming removed 4 bases from V and 2 bases from J, with 14 bases in between. CDR3 length: 15 residues. CDR3 sequence: CASSRLVGTNTEAFF. In DNA, the CDR3 is TGTGCCAGCTCACGCCTGGTCGGCACCAACACTGAAGCTTTCTTT.

The chain uses TRBV4-2 and TRBJ2-2, with 7 nucleotides matching TRBD2. Germline assignment: CDR1 LGHNA and CDR2 YNFKEQ. Trimming removed 1 base from V and 2 bases from J; junction bases left unmatched: 10. The CDR3 has 18 amino acids. CDR3 bases: TGTGCCAGCAGCCAAGGGGGAGGGCGAGCCGTAAACACCGGGGAGCTGTTTTTT. This encodes CASSQGGGRAVNTGELFF.

This chain connects TRBV6-6 to TRBJ2-2; TRBD1 or TRBD2 may be the D gene (5 bases each). Trimming removed 8 bases from V and 1 base from J, with 11 bases in between. Germline V CDR1 and CDR2: MNHNY, SVGAGI (reference sequence). This CDR3 contains 14 residues. The CDR3 coding sequence is TGTGCCAGCCTTGGGACCAGGAACACCGGGGAGCTGTTTTTT. It specifies CASLGTRNTGELFF.

The CDR3 coding sequence is TGTGCCAGCAGCTTAGCGGCAGGGGCGGGCACTGAAGCTTTCTTT. Its protein is CASSLAAGAGTEAFF. V gene TRBV11-2 combines with J gene TRBJ1-1, with TRBD1 as a possible D gene (6 bases). Germline assignment: CDR1 SGHAT and CDR2 FQNNGV. The CDR3 extends over 15 amino acids. The ends were cut back, 1 base at V and 4 bases at J, with 13 bases in the middle.

V usage is TRBV4-2 and J usage is TRBJ1-1, with D possibly being TRBD1 (5 bases). The CDR3 has 15 amino acids. CDR1 and CDR2 (germline): LGHNA, YNFKEQ. V was cut by 6 bases and J by 2 bases, with 16 bases left in between. This chain's CDR3 is CASRLVKGSNTEAFF. The DNA of the CDR3 is TGTGCCAGCAGACTAGTGAAGGGGTCCAACACTGAAGCTTTCTTT.

The gene calls are TRBV21-1 and TRBJ2-3; TRBD2, the D gene given by the table, was not confirmed from the DNA. TRBV21-1 is shown as a pseudogene. The CDR3 runs to 21 residues. The CDR3 protein is CASSKVGLAGVRGSQTDTQYF. DNA of the CDR3: TGTGCCAGCAGCAAAGTAGGACTAGCGGGAGTGAGGGGCTCGCAGACAGATACGCAGTATTTT.

This chain joins TRBV18 and TRBJ1-1; 7 positions agree with TRBD1. Germline CDR1 KGHSH, CDR2 LQKENI. J was trimmed by 2 bases and V by 3 bases; bases with no gene match: 6. The CDR3 consists of 15 residues. The DNA for the CDR3 is TGTGCCAGCTCACCTCGACAGGGAGGAAACACTGAAGCTTTCTTT. It yields the protein CASSPRQGGNTEAFF.

V usage is TRBV19 and J usage is TRBJ1-4; D gene ambiguous. V lost 5 bases and J 11 bases, leaving 18 bases between the germline ends. The CDR3 has 14 residues. Germline assignment: CDR1 LNHDA and CDR2 SQIVND (reference sequence). The chain's CDR3 is CASSVTLGRTKLFF. The CDR3 DNA follows: TGTGCCAGTAGTGTCACCCTAGGACGGACTAAACTGTTTTTT.

The rearrangement joins TRBV19 to TRBJ1-6; maybe TRBD1 (6 bases). CDR1 LNHDA and CDR2 SQIVND come from the germline V gene (reference sequence). With 5 bases removed from V and 0 bases from J, the gap between germline ends came to 14 bases. CDR3 length: 17 residues. CDR3: CASSLGRGSSYNSPLHF. The CDR3 DNA follows: TGTGCCAGTAGTCTTGGAAGGGGGAGCTCCTATAATTCACCCCTCCACTTT.

The chain is built from TRBV7-2 and TRBJ1-1; D is uncertain. The CDR3 sequence is 14 residues long. V lost 1 base to trimming and J lost 6 bases, with 12 bases between them. Looked up from germline, CDR1 is SGHTA and CDR2 is FQGNSA. CDR3: CASSLGSIVPEAFF. CDR3 in DNA: TGTGCCAGCAGCTTAGGCAGTATTGTCCCTGAAGCTTTCTTT.

The J gene is TRBJ1-1, the V gene TRBV6-6, with D perhaps TRBD1 (6 bases). V was clipped by 4 bases and J by 1 base, with 16 bases between them. This CDR3 region has 16 residues. The germline gives CDR1 MNHNY, CDR2 SVGAGI (reference sequence). CDR3 nucleotide sequence: TGTGCCAGCAGTTTCGGGGGGGCAAAGGGGAACACTGAAGCTTTCTTT. It yields the protein CASSFGGAKGNTEAFF.

The chain carries TRBV30 and TRBJ1-5; 9 nucleotides match TRBD1. This CDR3 is 15 amino acids long. The germline CDR1 and CDR2 sequences are GTSNPN and SVGIG (reference sequence). After removal of 2 bases from V and 6 bases from J, the junction contained 8 bases not matched to a gene. CDR3 DNA: TGTGCCTGGAGTTCCGGGACAGGGAATACTCAGCCCCAGCATTTT. Its protein product is CAWSSGTGNTQPQHF. Looking up the rest from reference TRBV30 and TRBJ1-5 gives the full variable domain: SQTIHQWPATLVQPVGSPLSLECTVEGTSNPNLYWYRQAAGRGLQLLFYSVGIGQISSEVPQNLSASRPQDRQFILSSKKLLLSDSGFYLCAWSSGTGNTQPQHFGDGTRLSIL.